The text below deals with one T cell receptor beta chain. Its antigen is still unknown. This specimen comes from a study of cytomegalovirus exposure and HLA in healthy donors. Whole-study context: Later, an analysis reported that the 130 or so validation repertoires had used the same platform as the 666 first-cohort repertoires. Study-wide points: A classifier reportedly called cytomegalovirus status with high sensitivity and specificity.

The table came from immunoSEQ multiplex PCR; TCRdb's copy has only in-frame clones and leaves some out. The sample yields roughly 150,000 clones, about 89% seen once. The junction had 4 bases not matched to a gene; V was cut back by 4 bases and J by 5 bases. CDR1 is LGHNA and CDR2 is YNFKEQ in the germline V gene. The length of the CDR3 is 15 residues. The receptor's source is a woman aged 18-30 years in good health and CMV-seropositive. The sequencing sample was made of PBMCs. The chain uses TRBV4-2 and TRBJ2-5; 13 nucleotides align to TRBD2. This chain's CDR3 is CASSPLAGGLETQYF. CDR3 in DNA: TGTGCCAGCAGCCCACTAGCGGGAGGGCTGGAGACCCAGTACTTC.